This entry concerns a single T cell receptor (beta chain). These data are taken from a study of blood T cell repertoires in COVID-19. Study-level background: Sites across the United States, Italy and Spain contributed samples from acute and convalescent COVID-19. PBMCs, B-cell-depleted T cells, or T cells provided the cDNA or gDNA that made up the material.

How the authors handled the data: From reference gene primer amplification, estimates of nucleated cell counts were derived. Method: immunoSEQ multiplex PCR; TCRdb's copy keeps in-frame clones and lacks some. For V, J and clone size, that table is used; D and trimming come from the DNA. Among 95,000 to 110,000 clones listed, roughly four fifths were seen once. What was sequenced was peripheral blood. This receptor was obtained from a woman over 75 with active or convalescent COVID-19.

CDR3 in amino acids: CASSQDPELGLAGADIQYF. The DNA for the CDR3 is TGCGCCAGCAGCCAAGATCCAGAGCTGGGACTAGCGGGAGCGGACATTCAGTACTTC. The V gene is TRBV4-1, the J gene TRBJ2-4; 14 bases fit TRBD2. The CDR3 covers 19 residues. Germline CDR1 and CDR2: MGHRA and YSYEKL. V trimming: 0 bases; J trimming: 8 bases; junction bases outside the gene matches: 12.